The 27 T cell receptor beta chains reported below all come from one sample, sequenced in a study of shared clonotypes between healthy human individuals. Clones were read by immunoSEQ multiplex PCR, and TCRdb kept only the in-frame ones, dropping some. The sample lists around 700,000 clones, about three quarters seen once, with 1.5% to 2% in the top ten. Sequencing used memory CD4+ T cells sorted from blood. Subset defined: CD45RA-negative fraction. The origin of the receptors is a woman in her thirties in good health.

In regard to this clone: In the same sample, other DNA sequences code for this CDR3. J is TRBJ1-1 and V is TRBV18; weak D call: TRBD1 (6 bases). Germline CDR1 and CDR2: KGHSH and LQKENI. V shed 2 bases and J shed 3 bases, with 10 bases lying between them. The CDR3 contains 14 residues. The chain's CDR3 is CASSPGGADTEAFF. In DNA form, the CDR3 reads TGTGCCAGCTCACCAGGGGGCGCGGACACTGAAGCTTTCTTT.

The chain carries TRBV9 and TRBJ2-5, with 9 bases lining up with TRBD2. Trimming took 3 bases from V and 5 from J; bases not matched to a gene: 5. CDR3 length: 14 amino acids. Germline lookup yields CDR1 SGDLS and CDR2 YYNGEE. The CDR3 sequence: CASSAAGGGETQYF. The CDR3 DNA follows: TGTGCCAGCAGCGCAGCGGGAGGAGGGGAGACCCAGTACTTC.

The CDR3, as DNA: TGTGCCAGCAGTTTATATGGCGGGAGGGGCATTCAGTACTTC. Translation: CASSLYGGRGIQYF. V usage is TRBV28 and J usage is TRBJ2-4; 9 positions agree with TRBD2. The CDR3 length is 14 residues. Trimming at V came to 1 base and at J to 9 bases, leaving 4 bases not matched to a gene. Germline V gives CDR1 MDHEN, CDR2 SYDVKM. Drawing the rest from reference TRBV28 and TRBJ2-4, the complete variable domain is DVKVTQSSRYLVKRTGEKVFLECVQDMDHENMFWYRQDPGLGLRLIYFSYDVKMKEKGDIPEGYSVSREKKERFSLILESASTNQTSMYLCASSLYGGRGIQYFGAGTRLSVL.

In this sample, this clone turned up a few times. The V and J genes are TRBV27 and TRBJ1-1; a possible D gene is TRBD1 (6 bases). The CDR3 is made up of 14 amino acids. Trimming removed 6 bases at V and 4 bases at J, with 15 bases between. Germline V gene data show CDR1 as MNHEY and CDR2 as SMNVEV (reference sequence). CDR3: CASSKAGVLTEAFF. The CDR3 DNA reads TGTGCCAGCAGCAAAGCAGGGGTCCTCACTGAAGCTTTCTTT.

The V gene is TRBV2, the J gene TRBJ1-1; D may be TRBD1 (5 bases). The germline V gene has CDR1 SNHLY and CDR2 FYNNEI. This CDR3 has 15 amino acids. V lost 6 bases and J 1 base, leaving 15 bases between the germline ends. The DNA for the CDR3 is TGTGCCAGCAGGGGGTTCGGGACCTCGAACACTGAAGCTTTCTTT. It codes for CASRGFGTSNTEAFF.

J is TRBJ1-3 and V is TRBV21-1. TRBV21-1 is a listed pseudogene. The CDR3 is made up of 17 amino acids. In DNA, the CDR3 is TGTGCCAGCAGCAACCCGGGCCAGAGCTTCTCTGGAAACACCATATATTTT. Its translation: CASSNPGQSFSGNTIYF.

The chain carries TRBV7-8 and TRBJ2-3; 9 positions agree with TRBD2. Germline CDR1 SGHVS, CDR2 FQNEAQ. The CDR3 runs 16 residues. V shed 3 bases, J shed 6 bases, and the junction held 10 bases outside the gene matches. In DNA, the CDR3 is TGTGCCAGCAGCTTTGGGACTAGCTTCGAAGGGGATACGCAGTATTTT. Encoded protein: CASSFGTSFEGDTQYF.

The gene calls are TRBV13 and TRBJ2-1; 7 nucleotides line up with TRBD2. The CDR3 consists of 14 residues. The germline CDR1 and CDR2 sequences are PRHDT and FYEKMQ (reference sequence). With V trimmed by 5 bases and J by 7 bases, 8 bases remained unmatched. CDR3 sequence reads: CASSRRTRTNEQFF. The CDR3 coding sequence is TGTGCCAGCAGCCGGCGGACTAGAACTAATGAGCAGTTCTTC.

The rearrangement uses TRBV18 and TRBJ2-7, with D unclear. The germline CDR1 and CDR2 sequences are KGHSH and LQKENI. The CDR3 is 13 amino acids. V was clipped by 2 bases and J by 0 bases, with 5 bases between them. CDR3 loop: CASSPGNSYEQYF. The CDR3 DNA reads TGTGCCAGCTCACCAGGGAACTCCTACGAGCAGTACTTC.

The CDR3: CASSLVDRRNVLTF. CDR3 DNA sequence: TGCGCCAGCAGCTTGGTTGACAGGCGCAACGTCCTGACTTTC. This sequence joins TRBV5-1 and TRBJ2-6, with D possibly TRBD1 on 6 matching bases. Trimming took off 0 bases at V and 9 bases at J, with 10 bases between the two ends. This CDR3 contains 14 residues. Looked up from germline, CDR1 is SGHRS and CDR2 is YFSETQ.

This chain connects TRBV4-1 to TRBJ1-4; TRBD1 matches at 8 bases. CDR1 is MGHRA and CDR2 is YSYEKL in the germline V gene. Trimming cost V 2 bases and J 5 bases; bases outside gene matches: 1. The CDR3 consists of 14 residues. CDR3 sequence: CASSQTGGNEKLFF. The CDR3 DNA follows: TGCGCCAGCAGCCAAACAGGGGGAAATGAAAAACTGTTTTTT.

The DNA for the CDR3 is TGTGCCAGTAGAGGGACAGGGTGGGACACTGAAGCTTTCTTT. It encodes CASRGTGWDTEAFF. This chain links TRBV19 with TRBJ1-1, with 9 bases matching TRBD1. The germline gives CDR1 LNHDA, CDR2 SQIVND (reference sequence). After removal of 6 bases from V and 3 bases from J, the junction contained 5 bases not matched to a gene. CDR3 size: 14 residues.

As concerns this clone: The same CDR3 can be traced to other DNA sequences in this sample. This rearrangement joins TRBV18 to TRBJ1-3; tentative D call: TRBD1 (5 bases). The length of the CDR3 is 16 residues. The V gene lost 1 base and the J gene lost 0 bases, with 10 bases spanning the gap. Germline V lookup: CDR1 KGHSH, CDR2 LQKENI. The CDR3 bases are TGTGCCAGCTCACCACGTCTAGGGGACTCTGGAAACACCATATATTTT. Translated, it gives CASSPRLGDSGNTIYF. Based on the CDR3 plus reference TRBV18 and TRBJ1-3, the full variable domain is NAGVMQNPRHLVRRRGQEARLRCSPMKGHSHVYWYRQLPEEGLKFMVYLQKENIIDESGMPKERFSAEFPKEGPSILRIQQVVRGDSAAYFCASSPRLGDSGNTIYFGEGSWLTVV.

The chain carries TRBV29-1 and TRBJ1-5; D possibly corresponds to TRBD1 (6 bases). Between the trimmed V and J ends, which lost 4 bases and 5 bases, there was a span of 9 bases. This CDR3 comprises 12 residues. Germline lookup yields CDR1 SQVTM and CDR2 ANQGSEA. Here the CDR3 DNA reads TGCAGCGTTGGAGGGGGGGATCAGCCCCAGCATTTT. Translated: CSVGGGDQPQHF.

The J gene is TRBJ2-4, the V gene TRBV18; D is uncertain. Germline lookup yields CDR1 KGHSH and CDR2 LQKENI. Trimming stripped 3 bases from V and 0 bases from J, with 12 bases between. The CDR3 covers 16 residues. Written as DNA, the CDR3 is TGTGCCAGCTCACCTTCGACTTCCATAGCCAAAAACATTCAGTACTTC. Its translation: CASSPSTSIAKNIQYF.

The rearrangement links TRBV5-6 to TRBJ1-1; D remains unclear. Trimming removed 0 bases from V and 7 bases from J, with 7 bases in between. CDR3 length: 12 amino acids. Germline-derived CDR1 and CDR2 are SGHDT and YYEEEE. The CDR3 protein is CASSLGQYEAFF. DNA for the CDR3: TGTGCCAGCAGCTTGGGGCAGTATGAAGCTTTCTTT.

CDR3 protein: CASRDLDRVRGYTF. The CDR3 region has the DNA TGTGCCAGCAGAGACTTGGACAGGGTGAGGGGCTACACCTTC. The chain carries TRBV28 and TRBJ1-2, with 8 bases fitting TRBD1. V trimming: 6 bases; J trimming: 8 bases; junction bases outside the gene matches: 11. The CDR3 runs 14 residues. The germline V gene has CDR1 MDHEN and CDR2 SYDVKM.

The chain recombines TRBV7-9 with TRBJ2-1; 9 bases are a match to TRBD1. This CDR3 is built from 15 residues. Unmatched junction bases numbered 7, after V lost 4 bases and J lost 6 bases. CDR1 SEHNR and CDR2 FQNEAQ come from the germline V gene (reference sequence). The CDR3 reads CASSSGQGRSNEQFF. The CDR3 DNA reads TGTGCCAGCAGCTCAGGACAGGGGAGATCCAATGAGCAGTTCTTC.

This clone appeared a few times. Other DNA sequences in this sample translate to the same CDR3. The CDR3 DNA reads as TGTGCCAGCACCTGGTCGTCTGGAAACACCATATATTTT. Translation gives CASTWSSGNTIYF. This sequence joins TRBV6-1 and TRBJ1-3; the D is unclear. The germline gives CDR1 MNHNS, CDR2 SASEGT. The ends were cut back, 7 bases at V and 1 base at J, with 8 bases in the middle. This CDR3 region has 13 residues.

The chain links TRBV7-8 to TRBJ2-3; 8 bases line up with TRBD2. With 2 bases clipped from V and 5 bases from J, the junction kept 12 bases outside the gene matches. CDR1 and CDR2 from the germline V gene are SGHVS and FQNEAQ. The CDR3 runs 17 residues. The CDR3 sequence is CASSLSWAGGALDTQYF. CDR3 DNA: TGTGCCAGCAGCTTAAGTTGGGCGGGAGGAGCTCTAGATACGCAGTATTTT.

This clone has a handful of counts. V usage is TRBV15 and J usage is TRBJ1-2; the D gene is possibly TRBD1 (6 bases). The germline gives CDR1 LNHNV, CDR2 YYDKDF (reference sequence). This CDR3 has 14 amino acids. Deletions cut 1 base from V and 4 bases from J, with 10 bases between. CDR3 protein: CATSRGGRFYGYTF. CDR3 DNA sequence: TGTGCCACCAGCAGAGGGGGGCGCTTCTATGGCTACACCTTC.

This clone was detected many times. This sequence joins TRBV5-1 and TRBJ2-7; 11 bases match TRBD2. Germline trimming cut 0 bases from V and 3 bases from J; bases unmatched to any gene: 5. CDR3 length equals 16 residues. The germline CDR1 and CDR2 sequences are SGHRS and YFSETQ. The CDR3 nucleotides read TGCGCCAGCAGCTTGGTTAGCGGGAGGGCCCTCTACGAGCAGTACTTC. Amino acids: CASSLVSGRALYEQYF.

This rearrangement joins TRBV2 to TRBJ1-3, with D perhaps TRBD1 (6 bases). Germline loops: CDR1 SNHLY, CDR2 FYNNEI. The CDR3 runs to 16 residues. V was pared by 0 bases and J by 2 bases, with 11 bases between. The CDR3 reads CASSEAQGKAGNTIYF. The CDR3 coding sequence is TGTGCCAGCAGTGAAGCGCAGGGGAAAGCTGGAAACACCATATATTTT. The full variable domain, its missing parts supplied by reference TRBV2 and TRBJ1-3, is EPEVTQTPSHQVTQMGQEVILRCVPISNHLYFYWYRQILGQKVEFLVSFYNNEISEKSEIFDDQFSVERPDGSNFTLKIRSTKLEDSAMYFCASSEAQGKAGNTIYFGEGSWLTVV.

V and J are TRBV5-1 and TRBJ2-2; 7 nucleotides align to TRBD1. The germline V gene has CDR1 SGHRS and CDR2 YFSETQ. V trimming: 4 bases; J trimming: 4 bases; junction bases outside the gene matches: 7. The CDR3 loop spans 15 amino acids. The CDR3 reads CASSATGLTTGELFF. As DNA, the CDR3 is TGCGCCAGCAGCGCGACAGGGCTAACCACCGGGGAGCTGTTTTTT.

The chain carries TRBV28 and TRBJ2-7, with 8 bases identical to TRBD1. This CDR3 spans 13 amino acids. Germline V gene data show CDR1 as MDHEN and CDR2 as SYDVKM. Losses at the gene ends were 6 bases for V and 6 bases for J; bases not matched to a gene: 7. This CDR3 is CASSWGTGPEQYF. CDR3 in DNA: TGTGCCAGCAGCTGGGGGACAGGACCCGAGCAGTACTTC. The full variable domain, with the rest looked up from reference TRBV28 and TRBJ2-7, is DVKVTQSSRYLVKRTGEKVFLECVQDMDHENMFWYRQDPGLGLRLIYFSYDVKMKEKGDIPEGYSVSREKKERFSLILESASTNQTSMYLCASSWGTGPEQYFGPGTRLTVT.

This chain uses TRBV19 with TRBJ1-3, with D tentatively TRBD1 (5 bases). CDR3 length: 13 residues. Per the germline V gene, CDR1 is LNHDA and CDR2 is SQIVND (reference sequence). The V end lost 7 bases, the J end lost 2 bases, and 9 bases lay between the germline ends. The CDR3 DNA sequence: TGTGCCAGTAAGAGGGGACCTGGAAACACCATATATTTT. Residues: CASKRGPGNTIYF.

The CDR3 DNA reads TGCGCCAGCAGTGTTAGTCTTGGGACTGAAGCTTTCTTT. Protein product: CASSVSLGTEAFF. The chain employs TRBV10-1 and TRBJ1-1, with D unclear. The germline gives CDR1 WNHNN, CDR2 SYGVQD (reference sequence). Trimming removed 4 bases from V and 5 bases from J, with 11 bases in between. The CDR3 consists of 13 residues.